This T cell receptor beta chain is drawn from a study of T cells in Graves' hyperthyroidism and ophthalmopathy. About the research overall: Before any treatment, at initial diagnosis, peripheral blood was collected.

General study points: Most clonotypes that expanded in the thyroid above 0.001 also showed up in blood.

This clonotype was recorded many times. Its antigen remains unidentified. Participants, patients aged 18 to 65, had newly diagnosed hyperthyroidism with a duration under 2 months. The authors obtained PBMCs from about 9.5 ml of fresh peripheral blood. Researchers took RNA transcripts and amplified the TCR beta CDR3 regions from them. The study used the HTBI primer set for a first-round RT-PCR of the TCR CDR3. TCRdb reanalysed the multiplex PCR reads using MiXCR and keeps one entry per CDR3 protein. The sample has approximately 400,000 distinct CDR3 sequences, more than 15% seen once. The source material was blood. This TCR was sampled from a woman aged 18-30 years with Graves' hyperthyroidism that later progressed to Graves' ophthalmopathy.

CDR3 protein: CSVSTRVASTDTQYF. The CDR3 nucleotides read TGCAGCGTTTCGACGCGGGTCGCTAGCACAGATACGCAGTATTTT. The chain has TRBV29-1 and TRBJ2-3, with D perhaps matching TRBD2 (5 bases). Between the trimmed V and J ends, which lost 5 bases and 0 bases, there was a span of 15 bases. The CDR3 has 15 amino acids. Germline CDR1 SQVTM, CDR2 ANQGSEA.